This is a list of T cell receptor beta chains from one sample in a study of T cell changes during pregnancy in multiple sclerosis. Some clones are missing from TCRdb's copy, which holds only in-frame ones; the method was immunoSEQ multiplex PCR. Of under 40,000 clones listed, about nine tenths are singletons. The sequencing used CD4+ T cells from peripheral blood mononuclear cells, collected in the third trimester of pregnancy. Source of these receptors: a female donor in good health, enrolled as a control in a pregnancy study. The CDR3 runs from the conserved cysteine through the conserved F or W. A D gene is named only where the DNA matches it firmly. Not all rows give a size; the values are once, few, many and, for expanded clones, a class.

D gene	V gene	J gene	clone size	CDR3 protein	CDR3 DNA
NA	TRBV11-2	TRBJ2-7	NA	CASSRRGGSSYEQYF	TGTGCCAGCAGCCGAAGGGGGGGGAGCTCCTACGAGCAGTACTTC
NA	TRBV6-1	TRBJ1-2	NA	CATQTRYGYTF	TGTGCCACCCAGACACGCTATGGCTACACCTTC
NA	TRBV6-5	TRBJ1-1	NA	CASRAGSRGTEAFF	TGTGCCAGCAGAGCGGGAAGCCGGGGCACTGAAGCTTTCTTT
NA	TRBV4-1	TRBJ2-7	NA	CASRCADSRLYEQYF	TGCGCCAGCAGGTGCGCAGACAGCCGTCTTTACGAGCAGTACTTC
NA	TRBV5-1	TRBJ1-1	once	CASSWRGGRGTEAFF	TGCGCCAGCAGCTGGAGGGGGGGGCGAGGCACTGAAGCTTTCTTT
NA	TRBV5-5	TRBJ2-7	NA	CASSLVPGTYEQYF	TGTGCCAGCAGCTTGGTCCCCGGTACCTACGAGCAGTACTTC
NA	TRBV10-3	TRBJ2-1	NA	CASSGSREDEQFF	TGTGCCTCTTCGGGGTCTCGAGAAGATGAGCAGTTCTTC
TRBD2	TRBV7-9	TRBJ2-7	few	CASRSRLAGDEQYF	TGTGCCAGCAGGAGTCGTTTAGCGGGAGACGAGCAGTACTTC
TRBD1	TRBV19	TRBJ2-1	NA	CASSPDRGNEQFF	TGTGCCAGTAGCCCGGACAGGGGGAATGAGCAGTTCTTC
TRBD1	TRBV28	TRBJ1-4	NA	CASSPSGTGNEKLFF	TGTGCCAGCAGTCCGAGTGGGACAGGGAATGAAAAACTGTTTTTT
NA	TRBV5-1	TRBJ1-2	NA	CASSLDGQSYGYTF	TGCGCCAGCAGCTTGGACGGACAGAGCTATGGCTACACCTTC
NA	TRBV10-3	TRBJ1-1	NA	CAIREGGLGVNTEAFF	TGTGCCATCAGGGAAGGAGGCCTCGGGGTGAACACTGAAGCTTTCTTT
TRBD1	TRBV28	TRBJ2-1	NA	CASSSPGTDYNEQFF	TGTGCCAGCAGTTCCCCCGGGACAGATTACAATGAGCAGTTCTTC
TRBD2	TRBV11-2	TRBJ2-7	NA	CASSLGLAGVTYEQYF	TGTGCCAGCAGCTTAGGACTAGCGGGCGTGACCTACGAGCAGTACTTC
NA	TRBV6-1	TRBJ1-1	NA	CASSTGLPYFTEAFF	TGTGCCAGCAGCACGGGACTCCCTTACTTCACTGAAGCTTTCTTT
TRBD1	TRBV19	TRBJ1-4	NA	CASSSLTGGNEKLFF	TGTGCCAGTAGTTCCCTGACAGGGGGCAATGAAAAACTGTTTTTT
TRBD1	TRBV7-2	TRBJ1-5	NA	CASSFDRANQPQHF	TGTGCCAGCAGCTTCGACAGGGCCAATCAGCCCCAGCATTTT
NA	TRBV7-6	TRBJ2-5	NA	CASSLARRIVTQYF	TGTGCCAGCAGCTTAGCGCGGAGGATTGTGACCCAGTACTTC
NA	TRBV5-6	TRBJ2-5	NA	CASKTGTPETQYF	TGTGCCAGCAAAACAGGTACCCCCGAGACCCAGTACTTC
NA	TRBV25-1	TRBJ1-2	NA	CASSERAINYGYTF	TGTGCCAGCAGTGAACGAGCCATTAACTATGGCTACACCTTC
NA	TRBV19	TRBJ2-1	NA	CASSLVQLADFLYNEQFF	TGTGCCAGTAGTCTAGTACAGTTGGCGGACTTTCTATACAATGAGCAGTTCTTC
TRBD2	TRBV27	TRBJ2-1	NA	CASSLTSGGTNEQFF	TGTGCCAGCAGTTTGACTAGCGGGGGGACCAATGAGCAGTTCTTC
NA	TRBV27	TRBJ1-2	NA	CASSRGVNYGYTF	TGTGCCAGCAGCCGCGGGGTAAACTATGGCTACACCTTC
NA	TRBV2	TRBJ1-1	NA	CASSEARAAGSAFF	TGTGCCAGCAGTGAAGCGCGGGCCGCGGGGTCAGCTTTCTTT
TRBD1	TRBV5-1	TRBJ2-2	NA	CASSPRTGGTGELFF	TGCGCCAGCAGCCCAAGGACAGGGGGTACCGGGGAGCTGTTTTTT
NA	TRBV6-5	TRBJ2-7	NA	CASRLYSRGEYEQYF	TGTGCCAGCAGACTATACAGCAGGGGGGAATACGAGCAGTACTTC
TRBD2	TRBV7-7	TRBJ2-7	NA	CASSRGVGGVYEQYF	TGTGCTAGCAGCCGGGGGGTGGGCGGGGTCTACGAGCAGTACTTC
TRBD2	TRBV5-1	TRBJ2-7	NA	CASSFDGRAANYEQYF	TGCGCCAGCAGCTTCGACGGGAGGGCCGCCAACTACGAGCAGTACTTC